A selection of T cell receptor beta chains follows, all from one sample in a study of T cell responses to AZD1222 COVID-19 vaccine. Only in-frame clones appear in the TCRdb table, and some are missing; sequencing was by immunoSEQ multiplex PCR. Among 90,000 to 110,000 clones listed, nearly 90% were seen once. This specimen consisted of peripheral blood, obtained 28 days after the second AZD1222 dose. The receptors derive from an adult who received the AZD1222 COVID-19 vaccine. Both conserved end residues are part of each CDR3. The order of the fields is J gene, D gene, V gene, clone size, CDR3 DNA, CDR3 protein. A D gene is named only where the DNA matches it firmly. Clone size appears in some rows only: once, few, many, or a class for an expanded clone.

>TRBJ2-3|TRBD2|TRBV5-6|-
TGTGCCAGCAGCTCCGGGACTAGCGGGAAAGGGAGCACAGATACGCAGTATTTT
CASSSGTSGKGSTDTQYF
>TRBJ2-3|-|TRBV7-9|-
TGTGCCAGCAGCTTAGTGAGGGGAAACACAGATACGCAGTATTTT
CASSLVRGNTDTQYF
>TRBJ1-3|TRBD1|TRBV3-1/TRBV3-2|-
TGTGCCAGCAGCCACCCGGACAGGGCGGCTGGAAACACCATATATTTT
CASSHPDRAAGNTIYF
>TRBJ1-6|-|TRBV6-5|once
TGTGCCAGCAATGGCAGATGGGAGGGGTCACCCCTCCACTTT
CASNGRWEGSPLHF
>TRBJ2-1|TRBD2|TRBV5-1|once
TGCGCCAGCAGCCTCTCAAGGGGAGGGGTCGGGGAGCAGTTCTTC
CASSLSRGGVGEQFF
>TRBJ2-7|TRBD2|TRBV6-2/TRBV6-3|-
TGTGCCAGCAGTTCACCCGGGACTAGCGCGTCCTACGAGCAGTACTTC
CASSSPGTSASYEQYF
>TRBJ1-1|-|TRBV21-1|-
TGTGCCAGCAGCAAAGTCTACGGGGACTGTATGAACACTGAAGCTTTCTTT
CASSKVYGDCMNTEAFF
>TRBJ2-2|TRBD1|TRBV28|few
TGTGCCAGCAGTCCCCACTGGGACAGAGTTTCCGGGGAGCTGTTTTTT
CASSPHWDRVSGELFF
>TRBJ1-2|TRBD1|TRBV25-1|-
TGTGCCAGCAGTGCGACAGGGGTCAACTATGGCTACACCTTC
CASSATGVNYGYTF
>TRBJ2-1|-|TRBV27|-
TGTGCCAGCAGTTTTAGCCCCAATGAGCAGTTCTTC
CASSFSPNEQFF
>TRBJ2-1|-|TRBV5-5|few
TGTGCCAGCAGCCAGACAGATAGCTCCTACAATGAGCAGTTCTTC
CASSQTDSSYNEQFF
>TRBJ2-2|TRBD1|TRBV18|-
TGTGCCAGCTCACACGGACAGGGCAGGAACACCGGGGAGCTGTTTTTT
CASSHGQGRNTGELFF
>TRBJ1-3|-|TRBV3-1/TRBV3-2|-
TGTGCCAGCAGCCAAGTGGGAACAGGTAGTTCTGGAAACACCATATATTTT
CASSQVGTGSSGNTIYF
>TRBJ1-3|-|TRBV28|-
TGTGCCAGCAGTCCGCCCCCCGGGACCCCGTCTGGAAACACCATATATTTT
CASSPPPGTPSGNTIYF
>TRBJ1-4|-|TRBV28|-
TGTGCCAGCAGCAAGTTTGAAAAACTGTTTTTT
CASSKFEKLFF
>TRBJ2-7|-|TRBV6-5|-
TGTGCCAGCAGAACCGGGACCGCAGACTACGAGCAGTACTTC
CASRTGTADYEQYF
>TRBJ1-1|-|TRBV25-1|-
TGTGCCAGCAGCCCCCAACCCGGGGGTAATACTGAAGCTTTCTTT
CASSPQPGGNTEAFF
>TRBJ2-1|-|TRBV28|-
TGTGCCAGCAGTCCCTCTCCCGGGGATGAGCAGTTCTTC
CASSPSPGDEQFF
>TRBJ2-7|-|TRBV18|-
TGTGCCAGCTCACCACCCACTCGGGCCTTATCCGAGCAGTACTTC
CASSPPTRALSEQYF
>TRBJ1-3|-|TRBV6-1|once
TGTGCCAGCAGTGCCAGACAGAAACTCTCTGGAAACACCATATATTTT
CASSARQKLSGNTIYF
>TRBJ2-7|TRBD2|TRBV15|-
TGTGCCACCAGCAGAGATCCCCCGGGAGGGCCCCTCTACGAGCAGTACTTC
CATSRDPPGGPLYEQYF
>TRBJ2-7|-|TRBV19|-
TGTGCCAGTAGTATGGTAGTGGGAGCCTACGAGCAGTACTTC
CASSMVVGAYEQYF
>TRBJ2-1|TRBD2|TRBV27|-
TGTGCCAGCAGTTTATATGCGGGAGGTGAGCAGTTCTTC
CASSLYAGGEQFF
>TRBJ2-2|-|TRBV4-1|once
TGCGCCAGCAGCCAACCCAAGGGGATCGACACCGGGGAGCTGTTTTTT
CASSQPKGIDTGELFF
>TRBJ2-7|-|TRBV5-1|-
TGCGCCAGCAGCCCCGGCGGGGTAACCTACGAGCAGTACTTC
CASSPGGVTYEQYF
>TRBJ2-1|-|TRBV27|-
TGTGCCAGCAGACGCATGGGACATCCCTACAATGAGCAGTTCTTC
CASRRMGHPYNEQFF
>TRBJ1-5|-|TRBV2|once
TGTGCCAGCAGTGAATGGCAGGGTAATCAGCCCCAGCATTTT
CASSEWQGNQPQHF
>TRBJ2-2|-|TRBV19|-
TGTGCCAGTATGGACGTAACGAACACCGGGGAGCTGTTTTTT
CASMDVTNTGELFF
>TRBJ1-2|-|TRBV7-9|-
TGTGCCAGCAGCCCACCTGGACAGTTTTATGGCTACACCTTC
CASSPPGQFYGYTF
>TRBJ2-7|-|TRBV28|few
TGTGCCAGCAGTTCCCGCGGGGCCGGGTACGAGCAGTACTTC
CASSSRGAGYEQYF
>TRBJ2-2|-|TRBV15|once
TGTGCCACCAGCAGAGAGGCGCTTGACACCGGGGAGCTGTTTTTT
CATSREALDTGELFF
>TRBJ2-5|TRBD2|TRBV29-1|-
TGCAGCGTTGGCGGGAGCTTCGAGGGGACCCAGTACTTC
CSVGGSFEGTQYF
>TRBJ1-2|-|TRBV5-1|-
TGCGCCAGCAGCTACGACCCGGGGGAACCCTATGGCTACACCTTC
CASSYDPGEPYGYTF
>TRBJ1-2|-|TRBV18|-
TGTGCCAGCTCACCAGGATTGGACACCGAGGGAGGCTACACCTTC
CASSPGLDTEGGYTF
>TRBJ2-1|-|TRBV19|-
TGTGCCAGTAGTAACAATGAGCAGTTCTTC
CASSNNEQFF
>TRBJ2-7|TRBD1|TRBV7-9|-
TGTGCCAGCAGCCGACAAAGGACAGGGACCCACGAGCAGTACTTC
CASSRQRTGTHEQYF
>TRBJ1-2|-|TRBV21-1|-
TGTGCCAGCAGCAAACACCCTCTCGAACCGACAGGTCCAAACTATGGCTACACCTTC
CASSKHPLEPTGPNYGYTF
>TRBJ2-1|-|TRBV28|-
TGTGCCAGCGGCCTTTACAATGAGCAGTTCTTC
CASGLYNEQFF
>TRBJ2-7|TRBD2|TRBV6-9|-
TGTGCCAGCAGTTACCCCGCCGCGGGAGTAAACTACGAGCAGTACTTC
CASSYPAAGVNYEQYF
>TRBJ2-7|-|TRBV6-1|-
TGTGCCAGCAGTGAAAGGGCCCGCACCTACGAGCAGTACTTC
CASSERARTYEQYF
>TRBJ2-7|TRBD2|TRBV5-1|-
TGCGCCAGCAGCTTTAGCGGGGGGACCTACGAGCAGTACTTC
CASSFSGGTYEQYF
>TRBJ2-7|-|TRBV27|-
TGTGCCAGCAGCCACACAGGGCCCTTCGAGCAGTACTTC
CASSHTGPFEQYF
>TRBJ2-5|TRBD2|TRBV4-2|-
TGTGCCAGCAGCCAAGCGTGGACTAGCGGGCAAGAGACCCAGTACTTC
CASSQAWTSGQETQYF
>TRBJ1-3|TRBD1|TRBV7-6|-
TGTGCCAGCAGCCGCCGGACAGGGCCGGGCTCTGGAAACACCATATATTTT
CASSRRTGPGSGNTIYF
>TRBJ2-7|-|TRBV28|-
TGTGCCAGCAGTTTAGAACAGGGACGTTACGAGCAGTACTTC
CASSLEQGRYEQYF
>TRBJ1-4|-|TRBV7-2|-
TGTGCCAGCAGCTTGTCGGCAGGATTTATTGAAAAACTGTTTTTT
CASSLSAGFIEKLFF
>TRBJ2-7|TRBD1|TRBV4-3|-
TGCGCCAGCAGCCCAGGGACAGGGGCCTACGAGCAGTACTTC
CASSPGTGAYEQYF